This T cell receptor beta chain was captured in a study of T-cell memory formation after mild COVID-19. Study in general: TCR clusters showed largely donor specificity.

General observations from the study: Certain responding clones were present in pre-infection memory, suggesting participation of cross-reactive memory.

TCRalpha and TCRbeta libraries used 5'RACE with constant-segment primers and UMIs. Each CDR3 protein gets one entry after TCRdb re-called the 5' RACE reads with MiXCR. The repertoire consists of roughly 560,000 distinct CDR3 sequences, with roughly 20% occurring once and the leading ten covering around 12%. CDR1 is SQVTM and CDR2 is ANQGSEA in the germline V gene. The CDR3 is 13 residues long. Trimming shortened V by 6 bases and J by 0 bases, and 11 bases separated the two germline ends. About this clonotype: Its antigen is undetermined.

The sequence derives from an adult woman who had mild COVID-19 (a few samples of this study predate the infection). Cell type and time point are not known. V usage is TRBV29-1 and J usage is TRBJ1-1; D gene uncertain. Sample: PBMCs or a T cell subset sorted from them (not recorded which). This chain's CDR3 is CSVKDGMNTEAFF. In nucleotides, the CDR3 is TGCAGCGTCAAGGACGGCATGAACACTGAAGCTTTCTTT.